This is a list of T cell receptor beta chains from one sample in a study of T cell responses to AZD1222 COVID-19 vaccine. Only in-frame clones appear in the TCRdb table, and some are missing; sequencing was by immunoSEQ multiplex PCR. The sample lists around 100,000 clones, 91% seen once, with about 41% in the top ten. This sample comprised peripheral blood, obtained on day 0 of AZD1222 vaccination. These receptors came from an adult in good health. CDR3s include the opening cysteine and the closing phenylalanine or tryptophan. A D gene is named only where the DNA matches it firmly. Expanded clones get a size class; other rows say once, few or many, or leave the size out.

>TRBJ2-7|.|.|TRBV12-3/TRBV12-4
TGTGCCAGCAGACGGGACACCTTTTGGGAGCAGTACTTC
CASRRDTFWEQYF
>TRBJ1-5|.|.|TRBV6-4
TGTGCCAGCAGTCGGCGGGTGGATAACGGCAATCAGCCCCAGCATTTT
CASSRRVDNGNQPQHF
>TRBJ1-3|.|.|TRBV5-1
TGCGCCAGCAGCTTGGCGGCAGGGATCGCTGGAAACACCATATATTTT
CASSLAAGIAGNTIYF
>TRBJ2-3|.|TRBD2|TRBV24-1
TGTGCCACCAGTGATTTTAGCGGGAGCACAGATACGCAGTATTTT
CATSDFSGSTDTQYF
>TRBJ2-3|.|.|TRBV7-2
TGTGCCAGCAGCTCTTTCGCGGTTCGGTACCGTAGCACAGATACGCAGTATTTT
CASSSFAVRYRSTDTQYF
>TRBJ1-1|few|.|TRBV4-1
TGCGCCAGCAGCCCTGAAAGATTGAACACTGAAGCTTTCTTT
CASSPERLNTEAFF
>TRBJ1-4|.|.|TRBV7-9
TGTGCCAGCAGCTTAGGCGCTACTAATGAAAAACTGTTTTTT
CASSLGATNEKLFF
>TRBJ2-7|.|.|TRBV7-9
TGTGCCTCCCTTGGGGCTTCCGGAGAGCAGTACTTC
CASLGASGEQYF
>TRBJ1-5|.|.|TRBV12-5
TGTGCTAGTGGTTGCCCGGGGGGCAGGGTTCAGCCCCAGCATTTT
CASGCPGGRVQPQHF
>TRBJ2-5|.|.|TRBV11-2
TGTGCCAGCAGCTTAACGCGAGGGGGGCAAGAGACCCAGTACTTC
CASSLTRGGQETQYF
>TRBJ1-6|.|TRBD1|TRBV27
TGTGCCAGCAGGGGACAGGGGACACCCCTCCACTTT
CASRGQGTPLHF
>TRBJ2-3|once|TRBD2|TRBV7-2
TGTGCCAGCAGCTTCGGACTAGCCGCAGATACGCAGTATTTT
CASSFGLAADTQYF
>TRBJ1-2|once|.|TRBV2
TGTGCCAGCAGTGAGCAAGGGGCTTTCTATGGCTACACCTTC
CASSEQGAFYGYTF
>TRBJ1-3|.|TRBD1|TRBV7-9
TGTGCCAGCAGCCCCGGGACAGCTGGAAACACCATATATTTT
CASSPGTAGNTIYF
>TRBJ1-2|.|.|TRBV10-1
TGCGCCAGCGACCACTATGGCTACACCTTC
CASDHYGYTF
>TRBJ1-2|.|.|TRBV6-1
TGTGCCAGCAGTGAATCCGGGGGTTTGGGCTACACCTTC
CASSESGGLGYTF
>TRBJ1-1|.|.|TRBV28
TGTGCCAGCAAAGGGAACACTGAAGCTTTCTTT
CASKGNTEAFF
>TRBJ2-2|.|TRBD2|TRBV3-1/TRBV3-2
TGTGCCAGCAGCCAAGGGTACCCGGGACTATACAACACCGGGGAGCTGTTTTTT
CASSQGYPGLYNTGELFF
>TRBJ1-1|.|.|TRBV5-4
TGTGCCAGCAGCTTGGAGGGGTTGACAACTGAAGCTTTCTTT
CASSLEGLTTEAFF
>TRBJ1-1|once|.|TRBV15
TGTGCCACCAGCAGAGCAACGGGGGGCGTCTCGTTATACACTGAAGCTTTCTTT
CATSRATGGVSLYTEAFF
>TRBJ1-1|.|TRBD1|TRBV27
TGTGCCAGCAAGATACAGGGGCTCTCCCTCGCTGAAGCTTTCTTT
CASKIQGLSLAEAFF
>TRBJ2-7|once|.|TRBV6-5
TGTGCCAGCAAGTTCCTGGGGGAGCAGTACTTC
CASKFLGEQYF
>TRBJ1-1|.|.|TRBV19
TGTGCCAGTAGTAGAAGACAGAAGAACACTGAAGCTTTCTTT
CASSRRQKNTEAFF
>TRBJ1-5|.|.|TRBV19
TGTGCCAGTAGTAGGCTGAATCAGCCCCAGCATTTT
CASSRLNQPQHF
>TRBJ2-7|once|TRBD2|TRBV7-8
TGTGCCAGCAGCTCCGGCCAAACTAGCGGGCGCTCCTACGAGCAGTACTTC
CASSSGQTSGRSYEQYF
>TRBJ1-5|.|.|TRBV6-5
TGTGCCAGCAGCGTCAATCAGCCCCAGCATTTT
CASSVNQPQHF
>TRBJ2-2|.|TRBD2|TRBV11-2
TGTGCCAGCAGCTTAATTACTAGCGGGAAGGGCACCGGGGAGCTGTTTTTT
CASSLITSGKGTGELFF